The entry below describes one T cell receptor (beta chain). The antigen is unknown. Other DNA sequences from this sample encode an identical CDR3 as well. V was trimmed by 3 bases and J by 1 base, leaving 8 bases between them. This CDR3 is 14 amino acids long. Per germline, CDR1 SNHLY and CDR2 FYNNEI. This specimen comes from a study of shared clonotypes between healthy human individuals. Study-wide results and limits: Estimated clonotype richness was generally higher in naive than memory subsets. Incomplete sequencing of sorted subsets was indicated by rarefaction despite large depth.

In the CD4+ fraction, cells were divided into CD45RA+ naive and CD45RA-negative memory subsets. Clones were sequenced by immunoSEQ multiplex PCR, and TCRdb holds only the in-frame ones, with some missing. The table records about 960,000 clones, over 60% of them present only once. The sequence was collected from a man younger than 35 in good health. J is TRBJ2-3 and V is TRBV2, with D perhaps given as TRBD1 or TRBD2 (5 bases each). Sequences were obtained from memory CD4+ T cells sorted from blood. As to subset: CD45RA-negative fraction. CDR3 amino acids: CASSDQGGTDTQYF. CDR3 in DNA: TGTGCCAGCAGTGATCAGGGAGGCACAGATACGCAGTATTTT.